Listed here are 27 T cell receptor beta chains from one sample, sequenced in a study of memory CD4+ T cells and cytomegalovirus serostatus. The data were produced by immunoSEQ multiplex PCR, yet TCRdb's version contains in-frame clones alone and is incomplete. The table has tens of thousands of clones, approximately 81% seen once. The sort gate was single viable CD3+CD4+CD8-CD45RO+ cells for memory CD4+ T cells. Sequenced input: memory CD4+ T cells from blood. These receptors originate from an adult in good health and CMV-seronegative.

The chain joins TRBV6-6 to TRBJ2-7; D remains unclear. Trimming took off 6 bases at V and 4 bases at J, with 10 bases between the two ends. CDR1 and CDR2 (germline): MNHNY, SVGAGI (reference sequence). The length of the CDR3 is 12 residues. CDR3 amino acids: CASRKGRYEQYF. CDR3 sequence (DNA): TGTGCCAGCAGAAAAGGGCGATACGAGCAGTACTTC.

The chain uses TRBV30 and TRBJ1-1; tentative D call: TRBD1 (5 bases). From germline, CDR1 is GTSNPN and CDR2 SVGIG (reference sequence). V lost 7 bases to trimming and J lost 2 bases, with 11 bases between them. This CDR3 has 12 residues. CDR3 residues: CAFRALNTEAFF. In DNA, the CDR3 is TGTGCCTTCAGGGCCTTAAACACTGAAGCTTTCTTT.

By frequency in the sample, this clone is medium-sized. The chain recombines TRBV6-5 with TRBJ1-1; 8 bases are a match to TRBD1. J lost 5 bases, V lost 6 bases, and 8 bases had no gene match. Germline V gene lookup returns CDR1 MNHEY and CDR2 SVGAGI. The CDR3 runs to 14 residues. CDR3 sequence (DNA): TGTGCCAGCAGCCTCCAGACAGGGGATACTGAAGCTTTCTTT. It specifies CASSLQTGDTEAFF.

This sequence joins TRBV19 and TRBJ1-2; D ambiguous. This CDR3 comprises 14 residues. Germline CDR1 is LNHDA and CDR2 is SQIVND (reference sequence). V shed 2 bases and J shed 2 bases, with 9 bases lying between them. DNA for the CDR3: TGTGCCAGTAGTATAAACACCGTCAACTATGGCTACACCTTC. Translating gives CASSINTVNYGYTF.

The table lists this clone with a few counts. Compared with germline, one end of the junction differs, possibly owing to a read error. V and J are TRBV30 and TRBJ1-2; D possibly corresponds to TRBD1 (6 bases). Germline values: CDR1 GTSNPN, CDR2 SVGIG (reference sequence). This CDR3 is built from 11 residues. CDR3 nucleotides: TGTGCCTGGCGGGGGAGAGGCGGGACACTCTTC. Residues: CAWRGRGGTLF.

V usage is TRBV5-1 and J usage is TRBJ2-3; D gene unclear. This CDR3 has 11 residues. In germline, CDR1 is SGHRS, CDR2 YFSETQ. Trimming took off 5 bases at V and 6 bases at J, with 7 bases between the two ends. This chain's CDR3 is CASSYADTQYF. CDR3 in DNA: TGCGCCAGCAGTTACGCGGATACGCAGTATTTT. Combining the CDR3 with reference TRBV5-1 and TRBJ2-3 gives the whole variable domain KAGVTQTPRYLIKTRGQQVTLSCSPISGHRSVSWYQQTPGQGLQFLFEYFSETQRNKGNFPGRFSGRQFSNSRSEMNVSTLELGDSALYLCASSYADTQYFGPGTRLTVL.

V and J are TRBV20-1 and TRBJ1-1, with D hard to call. This CDR3 is 11 amino acids long. Looked up from germline, CDR1 is DFQATT and CDR2 is SNEGSKA (reference sequence). V lost 7 bases, J lost 7 bases, and 13 bases lay in between. The CDR3 sequence: CSVGGKNEAFF. CDR3 nucleotide sequence: TGCAGTGTAGGTGGCAAAAATGAAGCTTTCTTT.

The genes are TRBV7-2 and TRBJ1-4; possible D gene TRBD1, 6 bases. Trimming shortened V by 3 bases and J by 8 bases, and 13 bases separated the two germline ends. CDR3 length: 14 residues. Germline V gene sequence: CDR1 SGHTA, CDR2 FQGNSA. The CDR3 region has the DNA TGTGCCAGCAGCTTTACAGGGCCTGGGGAAAAACTGTTTTTT. Residues: CASSFTGPGEKLFF. The full variable domain, completed using reference TRBV7-2 and TRBJ1-4, is GAGVSQSPSNKVTEKGKDVELRCDPISGHTALYWYRQSLGQGLEFLIYFQGNSAPDKSGLPSDRFSAERTGGSVSTLTIQRTQQEDSAVYLCASSFTGPGEKLFFGSGTQLSVL.

The J gene is TRBJ2-6, the V gene TRBV19; D tentatively fits TRBD1 or TRBD2 (5 bases each). The CDR3 is 14 amino acids. Trimming took 10 bases from V and 0 from J, leaving 10 bases between them. Germline CDR1 reads LNHDA; CDR2 reads SQIVND (reference sequence). The CDR3 here is CATQGRSGANVLTF. As DNA, the CDR3 is TGTGCCACCCAGGGACGCTCTGGGGCCAACGTCCTGACTTTC.

J is TRBJ2-5 and V is TRBV30; D gene uncertain. The CDR3 is 12 residues long. CDR1 GTSNPN and CDR2 SVGIG come from the germline V gene (reference sequence). The ends were cut back, 3 bases at V and 1 base at J, with 6 bases in the middle. The CDR3 loop is CAWRASQETQYF. The CDR3 DNA follows: TGTGCCTGGAGGGCCTCCCAAGAGACCCAGTACTTC.

CDR3 protein: CASSGGTGGIETQYF. Written as DNA, the CDR3 is TGTGCCAGCAGCGGGGGGACAGGGGGTATAGAGACCCAGTACTTC. The chain has TRBV11-2 and TRBJ2-5; 11 nucleotides match TRBD1. The J segment lost 4 bases and the V segment lost 5 bases, leaving 6 bases of the junction unmatched. Germline lookup yields CDR1 SGHAT and CDR2 FQNNGV. The CDR3 is 15 amino acids.

The count of this clone is one. J is TRBJ2-7 and V is TRBV11-2; TRBD1 matches at 7 bases. V trimming: 5 bases; J trimming: 2 bases; junction bases outside the gene matches: 12. Germline CDR1 SGHAT, CDR2 FQNNGV. This CDR3 contains 16 residues. For the CDR3, the DNA is TGTGCCAGCAGCAGAGGTGGGACAGCCCCCCCCTACGAGCAGTACTTC. Translation gives CASSRGGTAPPYEQYF.

The chain links TRBV7-8 to TRBJ1-4; D might be TRBD1 (6 bases). V gave up 6 bases and J gave up 2 bases, with 10 bases separating them. This CDR3 has 14 residues. CDR1 and CDR2 from the germline V gene are SGHVS and FQNEAQ. CDR3 amino acids: CASSTTGTNEKLFF. The CDR3 DNA is TGTGCCAGCAGTACAACAGGGACTAATGAAAAACTGTTTTTT. Combining the CDR3 with reference TRBV7-8 and TRBJ1-4 gives the whole variable domain GAGVSQSPRYKVAKRGQDVALRCDPISGHVSLFWYQQALGQGPEFLTYFQNEAQLDKSGLPSDRFFAERPEGSVSTLKIQRTQQEDSAVYLCASSTTGTNEKLFFGSGTQLSVL.

V gene TRBV27 combines with J gene TRBJ1-1; 8 bases align to TRBD1. Germline V lookup: CDR1 MNHEY, CDR2 SMNVEV (reference sequence). J lost 6 bases, V lost 6 bases, and 6 bases had no gene match. CDR3 size: 13 residues. CDR3 sequence reads: CASRPQGVAEAFF. DNA of the CDR3: TGTGCCAGCAGACCACAGGGGGTGGCTGAAGCTTTCTTT.

This clone was seen only once. This chain joins TRBV5-1 and TRBJ2-2, with a possible D match to TRBD2 (5 bases). This CDR3 comprises 16 residues. Germline CDR1 is SGHRS and CDR2 is YFSETQ. V lost 7 bases and J lost 0, with 16 bases in between. The CDR3 loop is CASGLIGVANTGELFF. CDR3 DNA: TGCGCCAGCGGCCTCATCGGGGTCGCGAACACCGGGGAGCTGTTTTTT.

V usage is TRBV11-2 and J usage is TRBJ2-5; a possible D gene is TRBD2 (5 bases). This CDR3 has 16 amino acids. Per germline, CDR1 SGHAT and CDR2 FQNNGV. Trimming removed 3 bases at V and 9 bases at J, with 23 bases between. The CDR3, as DNA: TGTGCCAGCAGCTTGGTCGGGGTGGGGTCGATAGGATCCCAGTACTTC. Amino acid sequence: CASSLVGVGSIGSQYF.

This CDR3 is CASSRLRASTDTQYF. As DNA, the CDR3 is TGTGCCAGCAGTCGACTACGCGCTAGCACAGATACGCAGTATTTT. The chain links TRBV2 to TRBJ2-3; D perhaps matches TRBD2 (5 bases). Germline assignment: CDR1 SNHLY and CDR2 FYNNEI. This CDR3 has 15 amino acids. V was cut by 5 bases and J by 0 bases, with 12 bases left in between.

The chain has TRBV28 and TRBJ2-7, with D maybe TRBD2 (6 bases). Trimming cost V 6 bases and J 0 bases, with 18 bases left between them. Germline CDR1 MDHEN, CDR2 SYDVKM. The CDR3 runs 16 residues. The CDR3 reads CASSSRLAESSYEQYF. DNA of the CDR3: TGTGCCAGCAGCTCAAGGTTAGCGGAGAGCTCCTACGAGCAGTACTTC.

Notes on this clone: Other DNA sequences of this sample code for an identical CDR3. This rearrangement joins TRBV19 to TRBJ1-5, with 7 bases aligning to TRBD1. Germline CDR1 and CDR2: LNHDA and SQIVND (reference sequence). This CDR3 is built from 14 residues. J was trimmed by 4 bases and V by 5 bases; bases with no gene match: 5. CDR3 region: CASSPRDRNQPQHF. CDR3 in DNA: TGTGCCAGTAGTCCCCGGGACAGAAATCAGCCCCAGCATTTT. Full variable domain (outside the CDR3, taken from reference TRBV19 and TRBJ1-5): DGGITQSPKYLFRKEGQNVTLSCEQNLNHDAMYWYRQDPGQGLRLIYYSQIVNDFQKGDIAEGYSVSREKKESFPLTVTSAQKNPTAFYLCASSPRDRNQPQHFGDGTRLSIL.

The chain has TRBV5-4 and TRBJ2-3; maybe TRBD1 (6 bases). The CDR3 sequence is 14 residues long. V was pared by 4 bases and J by 2 bases, with 11 bases between. Germline CDR1 reads SGHNT; CDR2 reads YYREEE (reference sequence). The CDR3 is CASSPDRFTDTQYF. CDR3 DNA: TGTGCCAGCAGCCCGGACAGATTCACAGATACGCAGTATTTT.

This chain joins TRBV7-2 and TRBJ1-2, with 9 bases aligning to TRBD1. J was trimmed by 8 bases and V by 8 bases; bases with no gene match: 15. The CDR3 contains 15 residues. Germline V gene lookup returns CDR1 SGHTA and CDR2 FQGNSA. The CDR3 nucleotides are TGTGCCAGCGGCAAAAACAGGGGGCCTGGGTGGGGCTACACCTTC. Its translation: CASGKNRGPGWGYTF.

This clone was observed once. The chain links TRBV9 to TRBJ1-2, with D unclear. The germline CDR1 and CDR2 sequences are SGDLS and YYNGEE. This CDR3 spans 15 amino acids. V lost 5 bases and J 8 bases, leaving 22 bases between the germline ends. The CDR3 spells CASSSASQSLSGYTF. The CDR3 DNA reads TGTGCCAGCAGTTCTGCTTCTCAGTCCCTCTCCGGCTACACCTTC.

This clone was detected once. The chain carries TRBV9 and TRBJ1-2, with a tentative D call TRBD1 (5 bases). V lost 2 bases and J lost 8, with 19 bases in between. This CDR3 region has 15 residues. The germline V gene has CDR1 SGDLS and CDR2 YYNGEE. This CDR3 is CASSVHVGGGLGYTF. The CDR3 nucleotides read TGTGCCAGCAGCGTCCATGTGGGGGGAGGATTAGGCTACACCTTC.

V and J are TRBV10-2 and TRBJ2-3; 9 bases are a match to TRBD2. With 0 bases clipped from V and 1 base from J, the junction kept 2 bases outside the gene matches. The germline V gene has CDR1 WSHSY and CDR2 SAAADI. This CDR3 spans 16 amino acids. In DNA, the CDR3 is TGCGCCAGCAGTGAGTCGAGACTAGCGGGCACAGATACGCAGTATTTT. Encoded protein: CASSESRLAGTDTQYF.

The genes are TRBV11-3 and TRBJ2-5, with 7 bases that match TRBD1. Germline CDR1 and CDR2: SGHNT and YENEEA. The CDR3 extends over 17 amino acids. With 1 base clipped from V and 5 bases from J, the junction kept 13 bases outside the gene matches. The CDR3 loop reads CASSLGASTGLEETQYF. CDR3 DNA sequence: TGTGCCAGCAGCTTAGGGGCCTCGACAGGGTTGGAGGAGACCCAGTACTTC.

The gene calls are TRBV6-5 and TRBJ2-7; D not resolved. CDR3 size: 11 residues. Looked up from germline, CDR1 is MNHEY and CDR2 is SVGAGI. V was clipped by 6 bases and J by 6 bases, with 9 bases between them. The CDR3 protein is CASSTPPEQYF. In DNA, the CDR3 is TGTGCCAGCAGCACCCCCCCCGAGCAGTACTTC.

This sequence joins TRBV21-1 and TRBJ2-3; the table's D call, TRBD2, was not checked against the DNA. TRBV21-1 is recorded as a pseudogene. The length of the CDR3 is 16 residues. The CDR3, as DNA: TGTGCCAGCAGCAAACCGCGTAGCGGGAGCACAGATACGCAGTATTTT. It is translated as CASSKPRSGSTDTQYF.